This T cell receptor beta chain was captured in a study of T cells in Graves' hyperthyroidism and ophthalmopathy. The TCR beta CDR3 regions underwent amplification using RNA transcripts as the source. First-round RT-PCR with HTBI primers amplified the TCR CDR3 region. From the multiplex PCR reads, TCRdb called clonotypes with MiXCR, one entry per CDR3 protein. The sample lists some 500,000 distinct CDR3 sequences, about an eighth seen once, with around a sixth in the top ten. Trimming removed 7 bases at V and 4 bases at J, with 10 bases between. The CDR3 length is 12 residues. Germline V gene lookup returns CDR1 ENHRY and CDR2 SYGVKD.

Source material: blood. V usage is TRBV10-3 and J usage is TRBJ1-1; D might be TRBD1 (5 bases). The TCR was taken from a woman aged 18-29 years with Graves' hyperthyroidism. The CDR3 region is CAITAGGTEAFF. The CDR3 DNA is TGTGCCATCACAGCGGGGGGCACTGAAGCTTTCTTT.